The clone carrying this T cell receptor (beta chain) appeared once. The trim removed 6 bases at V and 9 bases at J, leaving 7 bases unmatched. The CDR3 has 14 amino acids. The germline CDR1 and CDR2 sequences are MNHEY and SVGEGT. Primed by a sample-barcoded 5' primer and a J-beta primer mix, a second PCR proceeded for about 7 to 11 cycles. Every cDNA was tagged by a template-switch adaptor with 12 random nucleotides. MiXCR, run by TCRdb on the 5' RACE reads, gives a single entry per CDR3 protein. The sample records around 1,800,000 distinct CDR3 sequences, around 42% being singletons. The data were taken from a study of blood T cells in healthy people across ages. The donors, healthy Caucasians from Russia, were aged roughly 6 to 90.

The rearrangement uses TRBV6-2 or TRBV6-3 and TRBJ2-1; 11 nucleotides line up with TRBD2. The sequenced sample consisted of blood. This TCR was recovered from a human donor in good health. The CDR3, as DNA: TGTGCCAGCAGGCTTAGCGGGGGGGCGTCTGAGCAGTTCTTC. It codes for CASRLSGGASEQFF.